These 30 T cell receptor beta chains originate from one sample sequenced in a study of blood T cell repertoires in COVID-19. Method: immunoSEQ multiplex PCR; TCRdb's copy keeps in-frame clones and lacks some. The sample yields around 130,000 clones, roughly 71% seen once. The sequenced sample consisted of peripheral blood. The receptors come from a man older than 75 with acute or convalescent COVID-19.

The V gene is TRBV4-2, the J gene TRBJ2-7, with TRBD2 matching over 10 bases. The V segment lost 0 bases and the J segment 4 bases; nucleotides outside the gene matches: 6. The CDR3 has 16 residues. The germline gives CDR1 LGHNA, CDR2 YNFKEQ. Here the CDR3 reads CASSQDTSGGGYEQYF. The CDR3 DNA reads TGTGCCAGCAGCCAAGATACAAGCGGGGGGGGGTACGAGCAGTACTTC.

The J gene is TRBJ2-1, the V gene TRBV6-5, with TRBD1 matching over 7 bases. Germline V lookup: CDR1 MNHEY, CDR2 SVGAGI. The CDR3 has 12 amino acids. The ends lost 11 bases at V and 9 bases at J; junction bases unmatched: 10. Here the CDR3 reads CALKGAQGEQFF. The CDR3 DNA is TGTGCCCTAAAGGGGGCTCAAGGTGAGCAGTTCTTC.

This clone was counted ten times or more. This sample includes further DNA sequences coding for the same CDR3. The chain employs TRBV7-8 and TRBJ1-6, with 7 bases fitting TRBD1. Germline loops: CDR1 SGHVS, CDR2 FQNEAQ. Unmatched junction bases numbered 7, after V lost 5 bases and J lost 3 bases. The CDR3 has 16 residues. CDR3 nucleotide sequence: TGTGCCAGCAGCCCTCGAGGACAGGACTATAATTCACCCCTCCACTTT. It codes for CASSPRGQDYNSPLHF.

The J gene is TRBJ1-4, the V gene TRBV6-5, with TRBD1 as a possible D gene (5 bases). The CDR3 length is 15 residues. V was pared by 5 bases and J by 4 bases, with 14 bases between. Germline CDR1 and CDR2: MNHEY and SVGAGI. The CDR3 loop is CASSHRPLSNEKLFF. The CDR3 DNA follows: TGTGCCAGCAGTCACAGGCCCCTAAGTAATGAAAAACTGTTTTTT.

The rearrangement joins TRBV3-1 (or the pseudogene TRBV3-2) to TRBJ1-1; D may be TRBD1 (5 bases). Trimming pared 4 bases from V and 4 bases from J, leaving 10 bases between. Germline CDR1 and CDR2: LGHDT and YNNKEL (reference sequence). CDR3 size: 13 residues. The CDR3 loop reads CASSLRGGTEAFF. CDR3 coding DNA: TGTGCCAGCAGCCTGCGGGGGGGCACTGAAGCTTTCTTT.

This rearrangement joins TRBV10-3 to TRBJ1-1; 9 positions match TRBD1. Germline V gene lookup returns CDR1 ENHRY and CDR2 SYGVKD. The CDR3 contains 13 residues. Unmatched junction bases numbered 8, after V lost 7 bases and J lost 8 bases. The CDR3, as DNA: TGTGCCATCAAGAAAGGGACAGGGCTCGAAGCTTTCTTT. It is translated as CAIKKGTGLEAFF.

This clone was observed a few times. The J gene is TRBJ1-4, the V gene TRBV5-6; D unclear. CDR1 SGHDT and CDR2 YYEEEE come from the germline V gene. The CDR3 contains 14 residues. Trimming took off 1 base at V and 7 bases at J, with 11 bases between the two ends. The CDR3 bases are TGTGCCAGCAGCTTGCCTGGGCCTGGTGAAAAACTGTTTTTT. This sequence encodes CASSLPGPGEKLFF. The whole variable domain, remainder taken from reference TRBV5-6 and TRBJ1-4, is DAGVTQSPTHLIKTRGQQVTLRCSPKSGHDTVSWYQQALGQGPQFIFQYYEEEERQRGNFPDRFSGHQFPNYSSELNVNALLLGDSALYLCASSLPGPGEKLFFGSGTQLSVL.

The V call is TRBV3-1 (or the pseudogene TRBV3-2), the J call TRBJ2-3, with unresolved D. Between the trimmed V and J ends, which lost 3 bases and 3 bases, there was a span of 4 bases. The V gene's germline CDR1 is LGHDT and CDR2 YNNKEL (reference sequence). The CDR3 length is 12 residues. CDR3 sequence reads: CASSHGTDTQYF. The CDR3 DNA sequence: TGTGCCAGCAGCCACGGGACAGATACGCAGTATTTT.

The count of this clone is one. This chain links TRBV14 with TRBJ1-6; D is undetermined. Germline-derived CDR1 and CDR2 are SGHDN and FVKESK. Trimming pared 4 bases from V and 8 bases from J, leaving 6 bases between. The CDR3 extends over 12 amino acids. The CDR3 DNA reads as TGTGCCAGCAGCCCCTTTGATTCACCCCTCCACTTT. Translating gives CASSPFDSPLHF.

The chain is built from TRBV6-2 or TRBV6-3 and TRBJ1-5; D gene unclear. Germline V gene lookup returns CDR1 MNHEY and CDR2 SVGEGT. The CDR3 runs 15 residues. With 6 bases removed from V and 1 base from J, the gap between germline ends came to 13 bases. The CDR3 coding sequence is TGTGCCAGCAGATACGACACCCCGAGCAATCAGCCCCAGCATTTT. As protein: CASRYDTPSNQPQHF.

CDR3 DNA: TGTGCCAGCAGTTTTGACAGGGGAGATGGCTACACCTTC. It specifies CASSFDRGDGYTF. The genes are TRBV12-3 or TRBV12-4 and TRBJ1-2; 8 bases map to TRBD1. V shed 3 bases, J shed 6 bases, and the junction held 3 bases outside the gene matches. CDR3 size: 13 residues.

This clone was seen only a few times. The chain joins TRBV5-1 to TRBJ1-6, with 7 positions matching TRBD1. V lost 3 bases, J lost 7 bases, and 4 bases stayed unmatched. The length of the CDR3 is 14 residues. Germline V gives CDR1 SGHRS, CDR2 YFSETQ. CDR3 in amino acids: CASSSGTENSPLHF. CDR3 nucleotides: TGCGCCAGCAGCTCCGGGACAGAAAATTCACCCCTCCACTTT.

CDR3 region: CASSAGDILRTGELFF. CDR3 nucleotide sequence: TGTGCCAGCAGCGCAGGGGACATCCTAAGGACCGGGGAGCTGTTTTTT. The rearrangement uses TRBV9 and TRBJ2-2; possible D gene TRBD1, 6 bases. Germline-derived CDR1 and CDR2 are SGDLS and YYNGEE. V was shortened by 3 bases and J by 5 bases, with 17 bases between the two germline ends. The CDR3 runs to 16 residues.

This clone was counted once. The chain links TRBV3-1 (or the pseudogene TRBV3-2) to TRBJ1-1; 8 nucleotides agree with TRBD1. The CDR3 spans 15 residues. Germline V gene data show CDR1 as LGHDT and CDR2 as YNNKEL (reference sequence). The V gene end was trimmed by 1 base and the J gene end by 0 bases; junction bases not matched to a gene: 1. The CDR3, as DNA: TGTGCCAGCAGCCAAGGACAGGGGCTGAACACTGAAGCTTTCTTT. This translates into CASSQGQGLNTEAFF.

J is TRBJ2-7 and V is TRBV7-9; 9 bases map to TRBD1. V lost 4 bases, J lost 4 bases, and 5 bases stayed unmatched. Germline V gene lookup returns CDR1 SEHNR and CDR2 FQNEAQ (reference sequence). There are 14 residues in the CDR3. This chain's CDR3 is CASSSPGQGYEQYF. The CDR3, as DNA: TGTGCCAGCAGCTCCCCGGGACAGGGTTACGAGCAGTACTTC.

The chain joins TRBV18 to TRBJ2-1; 10 bases are shared with TRBD2. Germline V gene data show CDR1 as KGHSH and CDR2 as LQKENI. The ends lost 3 bases at V and 7 bases at J; junction bases unmatched: 12. CDR3 length equals 17 residues. The CDR3 loop reads CASSPLRLASGGNEQFF. The CDR3 DNA follows: TGTGCCAGCTCACCCCTGCGATTGGCTAGCGGGGGTAATGAGCAGTTCTTC.

The V gene is TRBV6-6, the J gene TRBJ1-5; unclear D gene. V shed 8 bases and J shed 6 bases, with 14 bases lying between them. Per germline, CDR1 MNHNY and CDR2 SVGAGI (reference sequence). The CDR3 extends over 13 amino acids. In DNA form, the CDR3 reads TGTGCCAGCGGTGGGAGTACGGCTCAGCCCCAGCATTTT. Encoded protein: CASGGSTAQPQHF.

The V gene is TRBV12-5, the J gene TRBJ2-7; 10 positions agree with TRBD2. Germline V gene sequence: CDR1 LGHNT, CDR2 FRNRAP. The V gene end was trimmed by 4 bases and the J gene end by 6 bases; junction bases not matched to a gene: 15. The CDR3 totals 17 residues. The CDR3 DNA sequence: TGTGCTAGTGGTTCCTTTGCGGGACTAGCGCCCCAGGGCGAGCAGTACTTC. This translates into CASGSFAGLAPQGEQYF.

The chain couples TRBV18 to TRBJ2-5; a possible D gene is TRBD1 (5 bases). The germline V gene has CDR1 KGHSH and CDR2 LQKENI. V lost 3 bases to trimming and J lost 3 bases, with 14 bases between them. The CDR3 spans 15 residues. CDR3 DNA sequence: TGTGCCAGCTCACCTCAGACAGTCGGAAAAGAGACCCAGTACTTC. Protein: CASSPQTVGKETQYF. Together with reference TRBV18 and TRBJ2-5, the CDR3 gives the full variable domain: NAGVMQNPRHLVRRRGQEARLRCSPMKGHSHVYWYRQLPEEGLKFMVYLQKENIIDESGMPKERFSAEFPKEGPSILRIQQVVRGDSAAYFCASSPQTVGKETQYFGPGTRLLVL.

The V and J genes are TRBV6-6 and TRBJ2-5, with D unresolved. The CDR3 has 14 residues. Germline assignment: CDR1 MNHNY and CDR2 SVGAGI (reference sequence). V was cut by 0 bases and J by 3 bases, with 8 bases left in between. CDR3 sequence reads: CASSYSNREETQYF. The CDR3 DNA is TGTGCCAGCAGTTACTCGAACCGAGAAGAGACCCAGTACTTC.

This sequence joins TRBV27 and TRBJ2-7; D unclear. V lost 2 bases and J 0 bases, leaving 5 bases between the germline ends. The CDR3 spans 13 residues. In germline, CDR1 is MNHEY, CDR2 SMNVEV (reference sequence). CDR3 region: CASSLKLSYEQYF. DNA for the CDR3: TGTGCCAGCAGTTTAAAGCTCTCCTACGAGCAGTACTTC.

V gene TRBV19 combines with J gene TRBJ1-5; no clear D gene. The germline V and J ends were trimmed by 5 bases and 3 bases, with 17 bases remaining between them. Per germline, CDR1 LNHDA and CDR2 SQIVND (reference sequence). This CDR3 is built from 16 residues. In DNA, the CDR3 is TGTGCCAGTAGTCCCCCCGTACAAGAATTCAATCAGCCCCAGCATTTT. This sequence encodes CASSPPVQEFNQPQHF.

The V and J genes are TRBV28 and TRBJ1-3, with 8 bases identical to TRBD1. V dropped 6 bases and J dropped 4; count of bases not matched to a gene: 5. This CDR3 region has 14 residues. CDR1 is MDHEN and CDR2 is SYDVKM in the germline V gene. The CDR3 nucleotides are TGTGCCAGCAGCCCAGGGGGCACCGGAAACACCATATATTTT. Amino acids: CASSPGGTGNTIYF.

The chain joins TRBV18 to TRBJ1-1; D remains ambiguous. The length of the CDR3 is 15 residues. CDR1 KGHSH and CDR2 LQKENI come from the germline V gene. V was pared by 3 bases and J by 4 bases, with 15 bases between. CDR3 sequence reads: CASSPSAPGVTEAFF. For the CDR3, the DNA is TGTGCCAGCTCACCCTCCGCGCCGGGAGTCACTGAAGCTTTCTTT.

This clone was detected a few times. This sequence joins TRBV11-2 and TRBJ1-5; D remains unclear. This CDR3 region has 13 residues. Trimming cost V 3 bases and J 0 bases, with 3 bases left between them. Looked up from germline, CDR1 is SGHAT and CDR2 is FQNNGV. CDR3 coding DNA: TGTGCCAGCAGCTTCGGTAGCAATCAGCCCCAGCATTTT. It specifies CASSFGSNQPQHF.

This chain connects TRBV28 to TRBJ2-5; 8 nucleotides match TRBD2. The CDR3 is 17 residues long. J was trimmed by 3 bases and V by 3 bases; bases with no gene match: 12. In germline, CDR1 is MDHEN, CDR2 SYDVKM. The CDR3 here is CASSLLTFVAGKETQYF. The DNA for the CDR3 is TGTGCCAGCAGTTTGTTAACGTTTGTAGCGGGGAAAGAGACCCAGTACTTC.

The chain combines TRBV11-2 with TRBJ2-4, with 7 bases matching TRBD1. The CDR3 extends over 13 amino acids. Trimming cost V 5 bases and J 3 bases; bases outside gene matches: 1. CDR1 is SGHAT and CDR2 is FQNNGV in the germline V gene. In DNA form, the CDR3 reads TGTGCCAGCAGCCGACAGGGCAAAAACATTCAGTACTTC. This sequence encodes CASSRQGKNIQYF. The full variable domain, in which reference TRBV11-2 and TRBJ2-4 provide the parts outside the CDR3, is EAGVAQSPRYKIIEKRQSVAFWCNPISGHATLYWYQQILGQGPKLLIQFQNNGVVDDSQLPKDRFSAERLKGVDSTLKIQPAKLEDSAVYLCASSRQGKNIQYFGAGTRLSVL.

The chain joins TRBV7-2 to TRBJ2-7; 10 positions match TRBD2. Germline V gene sequence: CDR1 SGHTA, CDR2 FQGNSA. V lost 2 bases to trimming and J lost 8 bases; unmatched junction nucleotides: 3. The CDR3 consists of 13 residues. CDR3 protein: CASSLQGLAQQYF. The CDR3 bases are TGTGCCAGCAGCTTACAGGGACTAGCGCAGCAGTACTTC.

The chain has TRBV5-1 and TRBJ2-5, with 12 bases lining up with TRBD2. V trimming: 3 bases; J trimming: 1 base; junction bases outside the gene matches: 4. This CDR3 has 16 residues. The V gene's germline CDR1 is SGHRS and CDR2 YFSETQ. The CDR3 DNA reads TGCGCCAGCAGCTCCGGACTAGCGGGAACCCAAGAGACCCAGTACTTC. Protein: CASSSGLAGTQETQYF.

The chain has TRBV4-2 and TRBJ1-6; D perhaps matches TRBD1 (5 bases). The CDR3 length is 17 residues. Germline V gene sequence: CDR1 LGHNA, CDR2 YNFKEQ. Trimming left V 0 bases short and J 9 bases short, with 18 bases between. CDR3 coding DNA: TGTGCCAGCAGCCAAGATGTGCAGGGCTCCTGGGGTTCACCCCTCCACTTT. It specifies CASSQDVQGSWGSPLHF.